This TCR beta chain was captured in a study of identical twins. This clonotype came up a few times. Through template switching, a universal primer site was introduced, and the cDNA contained unique molecular identifiers. TCRdb re-called the 5' RACE reads with MiXCR, one entry per CDR3 protein. Of over 600,000 distinct CDR3 sequences listed, approximately 21% are singletons. This CDR3 is 18 amino acids long. V lost 6 bases to trimming and J lost 3 bases; unmatched junction nucleotides: 15. The same sample was also studied in work on T cells expressing NK-cell markers. That work contributes: There were seven HCMV-seropositive donors and one seronegative donor among the eight sequenced. Dominant NKG2C+ clonotypes in five or six donors made up about 1.0-8% of CD8+ T cells.

The sequence was obtained from a woman younger than 35 in good health. The sequenced sample consisted of PBMCs. V usage is TRBV12-3 or TRBV12-4 and J usage is TRBJ2-5, with TRBD2 matching over 11 bases. The CDR3 sequence: CASSRLIAGGPLKETQYF. CDR3 sequence (DNA): TGTGCCAGCAGCCGGCTAATAGCGGGGGGGCCGCTCAAAGAGACCCAGTACTTC.